Presented here are 14 T cell receptor beta chains from one specimen sequenced in a study of blood T cell repertoires in COVID-19. Generated by immunoSEQ multiplex PCR, the TCRdb table keeps only in-frame clones and is missing some. This table holds some 150,000 clones, 70% to 90% found once. The sequencing sample was made of peripheral blood. These receptors originate from an older woman with acute or convalescent COVID-19.

This sequence joins TRBV11-2 and TRBJ2-7; 7 bases fit TRBD2. The ends lost 5 bases at V and 4 bases at J; junction bases unmatched: 11. CDR1 and CDR2 (germline): SGHAT, FQNNGV. The CDR3 is 15 residues long. CDR3 loop: CASSPSGGGFYEQYF. The CDR3 DNA reads TGTGCCAGCAGCCCTAGCGGCGGAGGATTTTACGAGCAGTACTTC. The entire variable domain, with the rest obtained from reference TRBV11-2 and TRBJ2-7, is as follows: EAGVAQSPRYKIIEKRQSVAFWCNPISGHATLYWYQQILGQGPKLLIQFQNNGVVDDSQLPKDRFSAERLKGVDSTLKIQPAKLEDSAVYLCASSPSGGGFYEQYFGPGTRLTVT.

This rearrangement joins TRBV28 to TRBJ1-1, with D perhaps matching TRBD1 (5 bases). Trimming removed 2 bases from V and 3 bases from J, with 10 bases in between. This CDR3 contains 14 residues. Germline V CDR1 and CDR2: MDHEN, SYDVKM. The CDR3 nucleotides are TGTGCCAGCAGTTTAAGGGGTGGGGACACTGAAGCTTTCTTT. Translating it yields CASSLRGGDTEAFF.

The rearrangement joins TRBV2 to TRBJ1-2; D perhaps matches TRBD1 (5 bases). Germline values: CDR1 SNHLY, CDR2 FYNNEI. The CDR3 consists of 15 residues. V shed 7 bases and J shed 4 bases, with 19 bases lying between them. CDR3 in amino acids: CASTRRAGNAYGYTF. CDR3 sequence (DNA): TGTGCCAGCACTAGAAGGGCAGGGAACGCCTATGGCTACACCTTC.

This sequence joins TRBV14 and TRBJ2-1; 8 bases align to TRBD2. With V trimmed by 4 bases and J by 7 bases, 9 bases remained unmatched. CDR3 length: 15 residues. Germline V CDR1 and CDR2: SGHDN, FVKESK. The CDR3 protein is CASSRSGGVKNEQFF. As DNA, the CDR3 is TGTGCCAGCAGCCGGTCCGGGGGGGTTAAGAATGAGCAGTTCTTC.

The table lists this clone with a few counts. The chain has TRBV7-2 and TRBJ2-7; D perhaps matches TRBD1 (6 bases). The ends were cut back, 5 bases at V and 6 bases at J, with 20 bases in the middle. CDR3 length equals 15 residues. The germline V gene encodes CDR1 SGHTA and CDR2 FQGNSA. The CDR3 loop is CASSPQGAFWGEQYF. The CDR3 nucleotides read TGTGCCAGCAGCCCACAGGGTGCCTTTTGGGGCGAGCAGTACTTC.

This clone was seen only once. The rearrangement joins TRBV5-1 to TRBJ1-6, with a tentative D call TRBD1 (5 bases). Germline V CDR1 and CDR2: SGHRS, YFSETQ. CDR3 length: 17 residues. Trimming cost V 2 bases and J 7 bases, with 19 bases left between them. CDR3 residues: CASSFKSTSGRNSPLHF. In nucleotides, the CDR3 is TGCGCCAGCAGCTTTAAATCTACTTCAGGGAGGAATTCACCCCTCCACTTT.

V is TRBV27 and J is TRBJ1-1; 7 bases match TRBD1. Germline V gene sequence: CDR1 MNHEY, CDR2 SMNVEV (reference sequence). The junction had 5 bases not matched to a gene; V was cut back by 1 base and J by 3 bases. The CDR3 has 15 amino acids. CDR3 in amino acids: CASSLYRDRHTEAFF. CDR3 bases: TGTGCCAGCAGTTTATACCGGGACAGACACACTGAAGCTTTCTTT.

CDR3 loop: CASSLSRQETQYF. The CDR3 DNA sequence: TGTGCCAGCAGCTTAAGTCGTCAGGAGACCCAGTACTTC. The V gene is TRBV11-2, the J gene TRBJ2-5, with unresolved D. Trimming stripped 2 bases from V and 5 bases from J, with 9 bases between. This CDR3 has 13 residues. Per the germline V gene, CDR1 is SGHAT and CDR2 is FQNNGV.

The genes are TRBV4-2 and TRBJ2-7; possibly TRBD1 for D (6 bases). This CDR3 has 15 amino acids. V was trimmed by 2 bases and J by 1 base, leaving 12 bases between them. CDR1 is LGHNA, CDR2 YNFKEQ, per germline. CDR3 amino acids: CASSQIRTGSYEQYF. Here the CDR3 DNA reads TGTGCCAGCAGCCAAATCCGAACAGGGTCCTACGAGCAGTACTTC.

The genes are TRBV3-1 (or the pseudogene TRBV3-2) and TRBJ2-2, with D perhaps TRBD1 (5 bases). CDR1 LGHDT and CDR2 YNNKEL come from the germline V gene (reference sequence). V dropped 4 bases and J dropped 8 bases, with 17 bases sitting between them. The CDR3 loop spans 15 amino acids. The CDR3 loop is CASSPTQVRTGELFF. CDR3 nucleotides: TGTGCCAGCAGCCCCACACAGGTCCGAACGGGGGAGCTGTTTTTT.

In its sample, this clone was seen many times. The chain couples TRBV2 to TRBJ1-5; a possible D gene is TRBD1 (6 bases). The CDR3 is 14 amino acids. Germline V gene data show CDR1 as SNHLY and CDR2 as FYNNEI. The V end lost 0 bases, the J end lost 9 bases, and 12 bases lay between the germline ends. In DNA form, the CDR3 reads TGTGCCAGCAGTGAAGCCAGGGGCCTTTTGCCCCAGCATTTT. Amino acids: CASSEARGLLPQHF.

This rearrangement joins TRBV6-5 to TRBJ2-7; TRBD2 is a possible D gene (6 bases). The CDR3 sequence is 15 residues long. Trimming left V 4 bases short and J 7 bases short, with 20 bases between. The V gene's germline CDR1 is MNHEY and CDR2 SVGAGI. The CDR3 sequence is CASSFDGGLLGEQYF. CDR3 in DNA: TGTGCCAGCAGTTTCGACGGGGGACTCCTCGGTGAGCAGTACTTC.

The rearrangement joins TRBV7-9 to TRBJ2-5, with D tentatively TRBD2 (6 bases). The V end lost 0 bases, the J end lost 5 bases, and 10 bases lay between the germline ends. Germline V gene sequence: CDR1 SEHNR, CDR2 FQNEAQ (reference sequence). This CDR3 spans 14 amino acids. The CDR3 region has the DNA TGTGCCAGCAGCTTAGCGGGGGGATGGGAGACCCAGTACTTC. As protein: CASSLAGGWETQYF. Together with reference TRBV7-9 and TRBJ2-5, the CDR3 gives the full variable domain: DTGVSQNPRHKITKRGQNVTFRCDPISEHNRLYWYRQTLGQGPEFLTYFQNEAQLEKSRLLSDRFSAERPKGSFSTLEIQRTEQGDSAMYLCASSLAGGWETQYFGPGTRLLVL.

This clone has only a few counts. V gene TRBV4-1 combines with J gene TRBJ1-6; 7 bases map to TRBD1. The germline CDR1 and CDR2 sequences are MGHRA and YSYEKL. This CDR3 comprises 14 residues. V lost 5 bases and J lost 6; bases outside the gene matches: 4. The CDR3 bases are TGCGCCAGCAGCAGGGGACAGTTTAATTCACCCCTCCACTTT. This sequence encodes CASSRGQFNSPLHF.